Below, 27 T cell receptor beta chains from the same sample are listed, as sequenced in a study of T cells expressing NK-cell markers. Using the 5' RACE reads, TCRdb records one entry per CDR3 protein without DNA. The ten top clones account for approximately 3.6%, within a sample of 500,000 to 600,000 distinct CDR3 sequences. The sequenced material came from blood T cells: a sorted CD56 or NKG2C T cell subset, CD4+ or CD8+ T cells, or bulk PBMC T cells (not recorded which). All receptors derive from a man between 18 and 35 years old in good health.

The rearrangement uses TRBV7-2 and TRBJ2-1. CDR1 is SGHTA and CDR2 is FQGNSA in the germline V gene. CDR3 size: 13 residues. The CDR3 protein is CASSNDWDNEQFF.

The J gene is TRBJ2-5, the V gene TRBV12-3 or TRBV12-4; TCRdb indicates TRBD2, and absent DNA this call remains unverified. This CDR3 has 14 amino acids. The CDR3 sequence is CASSSGLLQETQYF.

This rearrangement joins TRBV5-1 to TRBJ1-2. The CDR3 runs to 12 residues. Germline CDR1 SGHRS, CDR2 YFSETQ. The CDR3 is CASSESGYGYTF.

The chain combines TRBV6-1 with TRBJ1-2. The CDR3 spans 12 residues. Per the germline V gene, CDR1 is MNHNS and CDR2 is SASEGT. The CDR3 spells CASSPDLYGYTF.

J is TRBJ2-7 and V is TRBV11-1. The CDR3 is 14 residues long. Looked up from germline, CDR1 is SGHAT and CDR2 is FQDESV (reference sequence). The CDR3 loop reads CASSLAGERREQYF.

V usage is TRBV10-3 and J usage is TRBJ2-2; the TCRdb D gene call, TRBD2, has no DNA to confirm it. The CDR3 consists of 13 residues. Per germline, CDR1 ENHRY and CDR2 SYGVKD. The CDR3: CAIIGEPDGELFF.

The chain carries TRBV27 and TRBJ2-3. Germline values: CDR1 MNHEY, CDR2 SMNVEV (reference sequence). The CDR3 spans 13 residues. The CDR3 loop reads CASSLSTKDTQYF.

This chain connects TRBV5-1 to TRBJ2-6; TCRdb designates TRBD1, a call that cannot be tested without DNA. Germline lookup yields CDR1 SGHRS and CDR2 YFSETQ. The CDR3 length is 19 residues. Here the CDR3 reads CASSLTVRDRGSGANVLTF.

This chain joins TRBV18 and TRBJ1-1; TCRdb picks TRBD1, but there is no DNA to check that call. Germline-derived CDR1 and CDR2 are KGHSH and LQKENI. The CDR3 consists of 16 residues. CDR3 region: CASSPEQGTVNTEAFF.

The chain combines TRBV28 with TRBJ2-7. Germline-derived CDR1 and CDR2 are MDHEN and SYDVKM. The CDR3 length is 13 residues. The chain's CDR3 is CASSQYKEYEQYF.

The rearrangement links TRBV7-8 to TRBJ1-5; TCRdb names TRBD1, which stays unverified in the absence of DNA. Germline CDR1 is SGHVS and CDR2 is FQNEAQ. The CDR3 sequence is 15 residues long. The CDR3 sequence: CASRLLGGARQPQHF.

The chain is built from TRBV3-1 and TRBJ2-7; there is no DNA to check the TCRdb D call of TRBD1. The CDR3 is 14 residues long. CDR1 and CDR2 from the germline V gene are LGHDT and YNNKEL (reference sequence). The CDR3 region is CASSQRQGWNEQYF.

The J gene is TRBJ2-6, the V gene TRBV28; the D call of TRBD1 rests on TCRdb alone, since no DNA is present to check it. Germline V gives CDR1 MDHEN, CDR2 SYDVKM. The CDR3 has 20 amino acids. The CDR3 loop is CASSSIFDRGKSGGANVLTF.

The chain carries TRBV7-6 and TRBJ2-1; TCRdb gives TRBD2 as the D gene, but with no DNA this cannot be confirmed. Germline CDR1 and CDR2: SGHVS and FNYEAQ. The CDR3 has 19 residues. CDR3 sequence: CASSLEASGSGVGNNEQFF.

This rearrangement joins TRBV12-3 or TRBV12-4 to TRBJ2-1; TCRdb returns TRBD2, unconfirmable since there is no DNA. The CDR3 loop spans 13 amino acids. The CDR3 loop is CASGTTALNEQFF.

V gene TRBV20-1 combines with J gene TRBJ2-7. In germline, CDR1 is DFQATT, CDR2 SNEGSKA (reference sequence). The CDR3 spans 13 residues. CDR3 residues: CSARVSLAHEQYF.

CDR3 sequence reads: CAISESSGDRGPGELFF. The chain couples TRBV10-3 to TRBJ2-2; TCRdb proposes TRBD1, but this gene call is untestable without DNA. The CDR3 is made up of 17 amino acids. Germline CDR1 is ENHRY and CDR2 is SYGVKD.

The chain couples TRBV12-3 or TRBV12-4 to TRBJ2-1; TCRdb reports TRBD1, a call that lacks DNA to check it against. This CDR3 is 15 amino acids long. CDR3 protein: CASNRPGGSYNEQFF.

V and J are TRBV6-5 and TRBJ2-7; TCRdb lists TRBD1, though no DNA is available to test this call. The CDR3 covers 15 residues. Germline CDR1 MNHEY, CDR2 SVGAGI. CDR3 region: CASSFYGTPNYEQYF.

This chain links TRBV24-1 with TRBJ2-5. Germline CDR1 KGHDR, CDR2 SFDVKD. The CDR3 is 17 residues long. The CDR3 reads CATSDFVAEILQETQYF.

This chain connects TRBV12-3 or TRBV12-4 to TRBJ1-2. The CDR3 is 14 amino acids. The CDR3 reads CASSFWEGGIGYTF.

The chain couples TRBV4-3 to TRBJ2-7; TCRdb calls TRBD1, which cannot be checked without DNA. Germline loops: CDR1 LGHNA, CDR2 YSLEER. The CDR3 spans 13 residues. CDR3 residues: CASSQDGAGEQYF.

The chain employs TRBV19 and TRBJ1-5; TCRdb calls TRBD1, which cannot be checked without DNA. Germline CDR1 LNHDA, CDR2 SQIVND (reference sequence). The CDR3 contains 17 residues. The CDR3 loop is CASSRAQGAFDRQPQHF.

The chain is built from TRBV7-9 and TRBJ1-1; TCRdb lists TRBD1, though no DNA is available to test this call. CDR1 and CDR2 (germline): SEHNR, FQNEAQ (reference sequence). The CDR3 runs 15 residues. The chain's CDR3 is CASSFRDRVNTEAFF. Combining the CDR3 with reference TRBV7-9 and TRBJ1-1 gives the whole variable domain DTGVSQNPRHKITKRGQNVTFRCDPISEHNRLYWYRQTLGQGPEFLTYFQNEAQLEKSRLLSDRFSAERPKGSFSTLEIQRTEQGDSAMYLCASSFRDRVNTEAFFGQGTRLTVV.

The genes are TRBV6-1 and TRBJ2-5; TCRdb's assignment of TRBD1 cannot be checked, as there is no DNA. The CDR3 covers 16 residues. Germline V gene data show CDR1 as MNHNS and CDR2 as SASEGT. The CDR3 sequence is CASSALSGQGAETQYF.

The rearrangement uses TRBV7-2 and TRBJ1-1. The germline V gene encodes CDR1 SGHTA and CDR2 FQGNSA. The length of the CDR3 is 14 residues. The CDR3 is CASSEKLLNTEAFF.

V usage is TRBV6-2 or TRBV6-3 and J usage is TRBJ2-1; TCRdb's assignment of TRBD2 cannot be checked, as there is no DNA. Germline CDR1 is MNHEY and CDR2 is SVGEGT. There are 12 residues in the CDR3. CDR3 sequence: CASRTPTSGAFF.